This TCR beta chain was documented in a study of cytomegalovirus exposure and HLA in healthy donors. Study results and caveats: High sensitivity and specificity were reportedly achieved when the classifier diagnosed cytomegalovirus status. The study listed around 150 cytomegalovirus-associated TCR beta chains. Under in vitro conditions, three CMV-associated chains were confirmed as specific for CMV antigens.

The assay was immunoSEQ multiplex PCR, and TCRdb's table has in-frame clones only and misses some. This table has about 220,000 clones, about 87% appearing once. V lost 8 bases and J lost 4; bases outside the gene matches: 7. The CDR3 extends over 14 amino acids. Germline values: CDR1 MNHEY, CDR2 SMNVEV (reference sequence). As regards this clone: Its antigen is as yet unknown.

The sequence was collected from a man aged 18 to 29 in good health and CMV-seronegative. The sample consisted of PBMCs. The rearrangement uses TRBV27 and TRBJ2-1; 8 bases match TRBD1. The CDR3 region has the DNA TGTGCCAGCGGAAGGACAGGGTCTTACAATGAGCAGTTCTTC. Translating it yields CASGRTGSYNEQFF.